These 32 T cell receptor beta chains were all obtained from the same sample, sequenced in a study of technical replicates of blood from a few donors. Repertoires were generated with immunoSEQ multiplex PCR, while TCRdb's copy carries only in-frame clones and drops some. The table has some 82,000 clones, approximately 97% seen once. The source material was T cells isolated from PBMCs. The receptors shown here come from a human donor in good health.

The J gene is TRBJ2-3, the V gene TRBV2; 8 nucleotides agree with TRBD1. The CDR3 extends over 14 amino acids. Germline loops: CDR1 SNHLY, CDR2 FYNNEI. The V gene end was trimmed by 11 bases and the J gene end by 2 bases; junction bases not matched to a gene: 9. This chain's CDR3 is CASYRGLVTDTQYF. The CDR3, as DNA: TGTGCCTCCTACAGGGGGTTGGTCACAGATACGCAGTATTTT.

The chain employs TRBV4-1 and TRBJ2-1; D may be TRBD1 (5 bases). Trimming shortened V by 2 bases and J by 6 bases, and 17 bases separated the two germline ends. CDR3 length: 16 residues. Germline lookup yields CDR1 MGHRA and CDR2 YSYEKL. For the CDR3, the DNA is TGCGCCAGCAGCCAAATAGGGGCTAAACCCATCAATGAGCAGTTCTTC. The encoded protein is CASSQIGAKPINEQFF.

CDR3 region: CASSKQGASGETQYF. CDR3 nucleotide sequence: TGTGCCAGCAGTAAACAGGGGGCGTCAGGGGAGACCCAGTACTTC. The rearrangement links TRBV2 to TRBJ2-5; 9 bases align to TRBD1. The CDR3 is made up of 15 amino acids. Germline V gene lookup returns CDR1 SNHLY and CDR2 FYNNEI. J lost 5 bases, V lost 5 bases, and 9 bases had no gene match. The full variable domain, in which reference TRBV2 and TRBJ2-5 provide the parts outside the CDR3, is EPEVTQTPSHQVTQMGQEVILRCVPISNHLYFYWYRQILGQKVEFLVSFYNNEISEKSEIFDDQFSVERPDGSNFTLKIRSTKLEDSAMYFCASSKQGASGETQYFGPGTRLLVL.

The chain has TRBV5-4 and TRBJ1-6; D remains unclear. The V and J ends lost 4 bases and 1 base respectively, with 9 bases between them. In germline, CDR1 is SGHNT, CDR2 YYREEE (reference sequence). The CDR3 consists of 15 residues. The CDR3 protein is CASSPGSSYNSPLHF. The CDR3 DNA is TGTGCCAGCAGCCCCGGGAGTTCCTATAATTCACCCCTCCACTTT.

This sequence joins TRBV11-3 and TRBJ2-1; tentatively, D is TRBD2 (5 bases). Trimming stripped 0 bases from V and 5 bases from J, with 8 bases between. The CDR3 extends over 14 amino acids. Germline V gene data show CDR1 as SGHNT and CDR2 as YENEEA. The CDR3 coding sequence is TGTGCCAGCAGCTTAGATTGGGAGAACAATGAGCAGTTCTTC. Translation gives CASSLDWENNEQFF.

The chain links TRBV11-2 to TRBJ2-7; 7 bases map to TRBD1. Germline V lookup: CDR1 SGHAT, CDR2 FQNNGV. The CDR3 loop spans 14 amino acids. V dropped 5 bases and J dropped 5; count of bases not matched to a gene: 9. CDR3 loop: CASSPRGGAHEQYF. For the CDR3, the DNA is TGTGCCAGCAGCCCCCGAGGGGGCGCGCACGAGCAGTACTTC.

The chain is built from TRBV28 and TRBJ1-1; TRBD1 matches at 7 bases. Germline loops: CDR1 MDHEN, CDR2 SYDVKM. This CDR3 has 15 amino acids. With 6 bases clipped from V and 3 bases from J, the junction kept 10 bases outside the gene matches. The CDR3 protein is CASSPLDRADTEAFF. Written as DNA, the CDR3 is TGTGCCAGCAGCCCACTCGACAGGGCGGACACTGAAGCTTTCTTT.

The chain employs TRBV7-9 and TRBJ1-6; TRBD1 agrees at 7 bases. V trimming: 5 bases; J trimming: 11 bases; junction bases outside the gene matches: 9. The CDR3 is 14 residues long. Germline V gives CDR1 SEHNR, CDR2 FQNEAQ (reference sequence). DNA for the CDR3: TGTGCCAGCAGCCAGGGGGACCTCAGGACACCCCTCCACTTT. Its protein is CASSQGDLRTPLHF. Full variable domain (remainder filled in from reference TRBV7-9 and TRBJ1-6): DTGVSQNPRHKITKRGQNVTFRCDPISEHNRLYWYRQTLGQGPEFLTYFQNEAQLEKSRLLSDRFSAERPKGSFSTLEIQRTEQGDSAMYLCASSQGDLRTPLHFGNGTRLTVT.

The chain recombines TRBV9 with TRBJ2-3; TRBD1 is a possible D gene (6 bases). CDR1 and CDR2 (germline): SGDLS, YYNGEE. The V end was cut by 4 bases, the J end by 1 base, with 13 bases between. The CDR3 runs 15 residues. The CDR3 coding sequence is TGTGCCAGCAGCATCGACAGGTCTGGCACAGATACGCAGTATTTT. Amino acids: CASSIDRSGTDTQYF. The full variable domain, with the rest looked up from reference TRBV9 and TRBJ2-3, is DSGVTQTPKHLITATGQRVTLRCSPRSGDLSVYWYQQSLDQGLQFLIQYYNGEERAKGNILERFSAQQFPDLHSELNLSSLELGDSALYFCASSIDRSGTDTQYFGPGTRLTVL.

The chain is built from TRBV5-1 and TRBJ2-3; the match to TRBD1 covers 7 bases. Looked up from germline, CDR1 is SGHRS and CDR2 is YFSETQ. Trimming cost V 2 bases and J 3 bases; bases outside gene matches: 0. There are 13 residues in the CDR3. The DNA for the CDR3 is TGCGCCAGCAGCTTACAGGGGACAGATACGCAGTATTTT. Translating it yields CASSLQGTDTQYF.

The gene calls are TRBV4-1 and TRBJ2-7; TRBD2 aligns across 12 bases. The CDR3 has 17 residues. V lost 4 bases to trimming and J lost 5 bases; unmatched junction nucleotides: 12. CDR1 MGHRA and CDR2 YSYEKL come from the germline V gene. Here the CDR3 DNA reads TGCGCCAGCAGCCCCCGGACTAGCGGGGAATTGGGCGACGAGCAGTACTTC. It encodes CASSPRTSGELGDEQYF.

The chain links TRBV6-1 to TRBJ1-6; 8 nucleotides match TRBD1. The CDR3 extends over 14 amino acids. The V and J ends lost 5 bases and 4 bases, in that order; junction bases with no gene match: 1. The germline V gene has CDR1 MNHNS and CDR2 SASEGT. Here the CDR3 reads CASSRQGYNSPLHF. The CDR3 DNA is TGTGCCAGCAGTAGACAGGGGTATAATTCACCCCTCCACTTT.

The V and J genes are TRBV4-2 and TRBJ2-3; 7 nucleotides line up with TRBD2. Looked up from germline, CDR1 is LGHNA and CDR2 is YNFKEQ. The CDR3 loop spans 16 amino acids. V dropped 1 base and J dropped 2; count of bases not matched to a gene: 6. CDR3 DNA: TGTGCCAGCAGCCAAGGGCTAGCGGAGAACACAGATACGCAGTATTTT. Translating it yields CASSQGLAENTDTQYF.

The V gene is TRBV5-1, the J gene TRBJ1-5; TRBD1 agrees at 8 bases. The CDR3 length is 15 residues. The germline gives CDR1 SGHRS, CDR2 YFSETQ. Losses at the gene ends were 0 bases for V and 6 bases for J; bases not matched to a gene: 5. CDR3 DNA: TGCGCCAGCAGCTTGGATCCGGGGACAGGTCAGCCCCAGCATTTT. Translation: CASSLDPGTGQPQHF.

The rearrangement uses TRBV28 and TRBJ1-1; D possibly corresponds to TRBD1 (6 bases). In germline, CDR1 is MDHEN, CDR2 SYDVKM. CDR3 length equals 16 residues. V was shortened by 5 bases and J by 0 bases, with 16 bases between the two germline ends. The DNA for the CDR3 is TGTGCCAGCAGTACTTTTCTCCAGGGGATGAACACTGAAGCTTTCTTT. Encoded protein: CASSTFLQGMNTEAFF.

This chain connects TRBV5-1 to TRBJ2-3; possible D gene TRBD2, 6 bases. This CDR3 has 16 residues. Germline assignment: CDR1 SGHRS and CDR2 YFSETQ. V dropped 2 bases and J dropped 3 bases, with 16 bases sitting between them. CDR3 nucleotide sequence: TGCGCCAGCAGCTTCCGGGAGCCAACTGGGACAGATACGCAGTATTTT. Encoded protein: CASSFREPTGTDTQYF.

The chain is built from TRBV6-1 and TRBJ1-1; D uncertain. Germline V gene lookup returns CDR1 MNHNS and CDR2 SASEGT. V dropped 2 bases and J dropped 0 bases, with 10 bases sitting between them. The CDR3 length is 15 residues. CDR3 in amino acids: CASSEFGLMNTEAFF. The CDR3 nucleotides read TGTGCCAGCAGTGAATTTGGCTTGATGAACACTGAAGCTTTCTTT.

The CDR3 loop is CASSLSDRHTGELFF. The DNA for the CDR3 is TGCGCCAGCAGCTTAAGTGACAGACACACCGGGGAGCTGTTTTTT. The chain is built from TRBV5-1 and TRBJ2-2; D is possibly TRBD1 (5 bases). This CDR3 contains 15 residues. Germline lookup yields CDR1 SGHRS and CDR2 YFSETQ. V shed 2 bases and J shed 3 bases, with 11 bases lying between them.

This chain joins TRBV11-2 and TRBJ1-2; possibly TRBD1 for D (6 bases). V shed 5 bases and J shed 8 bases, with 24 bases lying between them. Germline CDR1 reads SGHAT; CDR2 reads FQNNGV. The CDR3 runs to 16 residues. The CDR3 reads CASSPLRGALRDGYTF. DNA for the CDR3: TGTGCCAGCAGCCCGCTGCGGGGGGCGCTTCGGGACGGCTACACCTTC.

The genes are TRBV5-6 and TRBJ2-6; the D gene is possibly TRBD1 (5 bases). The V gene lost 4 bases and the J gene lost 12 bases, with 17 bases spanning the gap. This CDR3 is built from 14 residues. Germline CDR1 is SGHDT and CDR2 is YYEEEE. The CDR3 nucleotides are TGTGCCAGCAGCGCTGGGGCCAAATTTGGCGTCCTGACTTTC. It is translated as CASSAGAKFGVLTF.

The chain is built from TRBV2 and TRBJ2-3, with TRBD1 as a possible D gene (6 bases). V lost 5 bases and J 6 bases, leaving 18 bases between the germline ends. CDR1 and CDR2 (germline): SNHLY, FYNNEI. The CDR3 runs to 15 residues. The CDR3 region is CASSTQGFEADTQYF. Written as DNA, the CDR3 is TGTGCCAGCAGTACACAGGGTTTTGAGGCGGATACGCAGTATTTT.

The CDR3 sequence is CASSNSGGQFF. The CDR3 DNA reads as TGTGCCAGCAGCAATAGCGGGGGGCAGTTCTTC. V usage is TRBV13 and J usage is TRBJ2-1, with 9 bases identical to TRBD2. Looked up from germline, CDR1 is PRHDT and CDR2 is FYEKMQ (reference sequence). V dropped 5 bases and J dropped 12; count of bases not matched to a gene: 2. This CDR3 has 11 amino acids. Supplemented by reference TRBV13 and TRBJ2-1, the full variable domain reads AAGVIQSPRHLIKEKRETATLKCYPIPRHDTVYWYQQGPGQDPQFLISFYEKMQSDKGSIPDRFSAQQFSDYHSELNMSSLELGDSALYFCASSNSGGQFFGPGTRLTVL.

The chain combines TRBV6-6 with TRBJ2-7; no clear D gene. V was pared by 11 bases and J by 3 bases, with 17 bases between. The CDR3 loop spans 13 amino acids. Germline loops: CDR1 MNHNY, CDR2 SVGAGI (reference sequence). CDR3 protein: CAASLPQSYEQYF. Here the CDR3 DNA reads TGTGCCGCTAGTCTCCCGCAGAGCTACGAGCAGTACTTC.

The V gene is TRBV29-1, the J gene TRBJ2-3; D is ambiguous. CDR1 is SQVTM, CDR2 ANQGSEA, per germline. V was pared by 5 bases and J by 0 bases, with 9 bases between. The CDR3 is made up of 13 amino acids. The CDR3 nucleotides read TGCAGCGTTCTATTCCCTAGCACAGATACGCAGTATTTT. Translation gives CSVLFPSTDTQYF.

CDR3 sequence reads: CASSKRPGQGNNEQFF. The CDR3 DNA is TGTGCCAGTAGTAAGCGTCCGGGACAGGGGAACAATGAGCAGTTCTTC. The V gene is TRBV19, the J gene TRBJ2-1; TRBD1 agrees at 10 bases. V gave up 4 bases and J gave up 5 bases; unmatched junction bases: 8. The germline CDR1 and CDR2 sequences are LNHDA and SQIVND (reference sequence). This CDR3 comprises 16 residues.

As to this clone: The sample holds other DNA sequences that translate to the same CDR3. J is TRBJ1-2 and V is TRBV18, with 9 positions matching TRBD1. The CDR3 has 14 residues. Per the germline V gene, CDR1 is KGHSH and CDR2 is LQKENI. V lost 0 bases, J lost 6 bases, and 2 bases stayed unmatched. The CDR3 sequence is CASSPPGTGNGYTF. The CDR3 bases are TGTGCCAGCTCACCACCGGGGACAGGGAATGGCTACACCTTC.

A single count supports this clone. V gene TRBV5-6 combines with J gene TRBJ1-5, with 10 bases that match TRBD1. The CDR3 totals 19 residues. Per germline, CDR1 SGHDT and CDR2 YYEEEE. The junction had 17 bases not matched to a gene; V was cut back by 1 base and J by 7 bases. The CDR3: CASSLWRLWDRGVGQPQHF. CDR3 bases: TGTGCCAGCAGCTTGTGGCGGTTGTGGGACAGGGGAGTTGGACAGCCCCAGCATTTT.

The rearrangement joins TRBV6-5 to TRBJ1-2; D possibly corresponds to TRBD1 (6 bases). This CDR3 has 15 residues. The V and J ends lost 0 bases and 3 bases respectively, with 11 bases between them. The germline gives CDR1 MNHEY, CDR2 SVGAGI. The CDR3 DNA is TGTGCCAGCAGTTACTCGCCACAGGGCGACTATGGCTACACCTTC. Its protein is CASSYSPQGDYGYTF.

The rearrangement links TRBV5-1 to TRBJ2-5; 9 bases fit TRBD2. V lost 0 bases, J lost 5 bases, and 8 bases stayed unmatched. Germline loops: CDR1 SGHRS, CDR2 YFSETQ. The CDR3 loop spans 16 amino acids. The CDR3 loop is CASSLAWASGIETQYF. In DNA, the CDR3 is TGCGCCAGCAGCTTGGCCTGGGCTAGCGGGATTGAGACCCAGTACTTC. Using reference TRBV5-1 and TRBJ2-5 for the parts outside the CDR3, the full variable domain is KAGVTQTPRYLIKTRGQQVTLSCSPISGHRSVSWYQQTPGQGLQFLFEYFSETQRNKGNFPGRFSGRQFSNSRSEMNVSTLELGDSALYLCASSLAWASGIETQYFGPGTRLLVL.

The chain recombines TRBV10-1 with TRBJ2-1; TRBD2 aligns across 10 bases. Trimming at V came to 2 bases and at J to 8 bases, leaving 6 bases not matched to a gene. This CDR3 region has 15 residues. Germline CDR1 reads WNHNN; CDR2 reads SYGVQD (reference sequence). CDR3 protein: CASSEASGSPHEQFF. CDR3 in DNA: TGCGCCAGCAGTGAGGCTAGCGGGAGTCCCCATGAGCAGTTCTTC.

The chain combines TRBV28 with TRBJ2-3; TRBD2 matches 11 bases. The CDR3 sequence is 17 residues long. Germline CDR1 and CDR2: MDHEN and SYDVKM. V gave up 1 base and J gave up 5 bases; unmatched junction bases: 8. The CDR3 DNA follows: TGTGCCAGCAGTTTATTGGCCGGGACTAGCGGAGAAGATACGCAGTATTTT. This gives the protein CASSLLAGTSGEDTQYF.

In DNA form, the CDR3 reads TGTGCCAGCAGCTTAACTGAAGCTGGTTACGAGCAGTACTTC. It is translated as CASSLTEAGYEQYF. The V gene is TRBV13, the J gene TRBJ2-7; D gene uncertain. V lost 2 bases to trimming and J lost 4 bases, with 12 bases between them. This CDR3 spans 14 amino acids. Germline V gene data show CDR1 as PRHDT and CDR2 as FYEKMQ (reference sequence).